Listed here are 21 T cell receptor beta chains from one sample, sequenced in a study of blood T cell repertoires in COVID-19. Sequencing was performed with immunoSEQ multiplex PCR; in TCRdb, only in-frame clones are kept and a portion is missing. The repertoire holds 360,000 or so clones, 85% to 90% seen once, with just over 1% in the top ten. The sample was PBMCs or T cells enriched from blood (not recorded which). These receptors all come from a woman younger than 45 who had been exposed to COVID-19.

V and J are TRBV20-1 and TRBJ2-1, with 13 bases fitting TRBD2. V lost 3 bases to trimming and J lost 9 bases; unmatched junction nucleotides: 8. The CDR3 is 15 amino acids. CDR1 and CDR2 (germline): DFQATT, SNEGSKA (reference sequence). CDR3 region: CSASKLAGGPFEQFF. In nucleotides, the CDR3 is TGCAGTGCTAGTAAACTAGCGGGAGGGCCGTTTGAGCAGTTCTTC.

This clone has only a few counts. V gene TRBV12-5 combines with J gene TRBJ2-7; TRBD2 agrees at 9 bases. This CDR3 region has 17 residues. Germline trimming cut 4 bases from V and 1 base from J; bases unmatched to any gene: 11. Per germline, CDR1 LGHNT and CDR2 FRNRAP. CDR3 in amino acids: CASGSPNLAGMSYEQYF. CDR3 coding DNA: TGTGCTAGTGGTTCACCCAATCTAGCGGGAATGTCCTACGAGCAGTACTTC.

The chain employs TRBV4-1 and TRBJ1-2, with a tentative D call TRBD1 (6 bases). The CDR3 extends over 16 amino acids. The germline V gene encodes CDR1 MGHRA and CDR2 YSYEKL. V gave up 0 bases and J gave up 2 bases, with 13 bases separating them. In DNA form, the CDR3 reads TGCGCCAGCAGCCAAGAATTTAGGACAGCCAACTATGGCTACACCTTC. Its translation is CASSQEFRTANYGYTF.

The genes are TRBV7-9 and TRBJ2-7; tentatively, D is TRBD2 (5 bases). The CDR3 consists of 15 residues. Germline loops: CDR1 SEHNR, CDR2 FQNEAQ (reference sequence). V was cut by 2 bases and J by 6 bases, with 17 bases left in between. The CDR3 here is CASSLSEASRGEQYF. For the CDR3, the DNA is TGTGCCAGCAGCTTATCTGAGGCTAGCCGAGGCGAGCAGTACTTC.

This clone was seen more than once but under ten times. This CDR3 reads CASSPGAGRSSYEQYF. As DNA, the CDR3 is TGTGCCAGCAGCCCTGGGGCCGGGAGGAGCTCCTACGAGCAGTACTTC. This chain links TRBV2 with TRBJ2-7; 7 positions match TRBD2. Germline V CDR1 and CDR2: SNHLY, FYNNEI. The CDR3 is 16 amino acids. V lost 6 bases, J lost 0 bases, and 11 bases stayed unmatched.

Many counts were recorded for this clone. The chain employs TRBV27 and TRBJ2-7; 7 positions match TRBD1. The germline V gene encodes CDR1 MNHEY and CDR2 SMNVEV (reference sequence). V lost 2 bases, J lost 5 bases, and 12 bases stayed unmatched. The CDR3 extends over 16 amino acids. The CDR3: CASSLVLGGASNEQYF. The CDR3 DNA is TGTGCCAGCAGTTTAGTTTTAGGGGGCGCGAGTAACGAGCAGTACTTC.

This chain's CDR3 is CASSSGPGYDEQYF. CDR3 DNA sequence: TGTGCCAGCAGTTCTGGGCCAGGGTATGACGAGCAGTACTTC. This chain joins TRBV28 and TRBJ2-7, with D maybe TRBD1 (5 bases). The germline gives CDR1 MDHEN, CDR2 SYDVKM. Trimming left V 4 bases short and J 5 bases short, with 15 bases between. CDR3 length equals 14 residues. The whole variable domain, remainder taken from reference TRBV28 and TRBJ2-7, is DVKVTQSSRYLVKRTGEKVFLECVQDMDHENMFWYRQDPGLGLRLIYFSYDVKMKEKGDIPEGYSVSREKKERFSLILESASTNQTSMYLCASSSGPGYDEQYFGPGTRLTVT.

The V gene is TRBV5-1, the J gene TRBJ2-5; possible D gene TRBD1, 5 bases. Germline loops: CDR1 SGHRS, CDR2 YFSETQ. This CDR3 is built from 14 residues. V was cut by 3 bases and J by 1 base, with 10 bases left in between. The CDR3 DNA reads as TGCGCCAGCAGCTGGGTCGACAGCCAAGAGACCCAGTACTTC. Its translation: CASSWVDSQETQYF.

The V gene is TRBV29-1, the J gene TRBJ2-3; a weak D match, TRBD2 (5 bases). The V gene's germline CDR1 is SQVTM and CDR2 ANQGSEA. The CDR3 sequence is 15 residues long. With 0 bases removed from V and 4 bases from J, the gap between germline ends came to 14 bases. The CDR3 is CSVEDRSGRADTQYF. The CDR3 DNA sequence: TGCAGCGTTGAAGATCGGTCGGGAAGGGCAGATACGCAGTATTTT.

This chain joins TRBV21-1 and TRBJ2-7; the table's D gene call, TRBD1, was not cross checked with the DNA. TRBV21-1 is a recognized pseudogene. This CDR3 is 17 amino acids long. The CDR3: CASSNPSRLFSSYEQYF. CDR3 in DNA: TGTGCCAGCAGCAATCCCTCCCGCTTGTTCAGCTCCTACGAGCAGTACTTC.

The chain combines TRBV29-1 with TRBJ1-1; D unclear. From germline, CDR1 is SQVTM and CDR2 ANQGSEA. V was clipped by 6 bases and J by 2 bases, with 19 bases between them. The CDR3 covers 15 residues. CDR3 nucleotides: TGCAGCGTGGAAAACATTGAGGGAGAAAACACTGAAGCTTTCTTT. It yields the protein CSVENIEGENTEAFF.

This clone was seen more than once but under ten times. The chain couples TRBV16 to TRBJ1-2, with D possibly TRBD1 on 5 matching bases. CDR3 length: 15 residues. Trimming pared 2 bases from V and 4 bases from J, leaving 14 bases between. Germline V gene data show CDR1 as KGHSY and CDR2 as FQNENV. CDR3 sequence: CASSQQGGLIYGYTF. The CDR3 coding sequence is TGTGCCAGCAGCCAACAGGGTGGTTTGATCTATGGCTACACCTTC.

The chain has TRBV11-3 and TRBJ1-6; 7 bases are a match to TRBD1. CDR1 is SGHNT, CDR2 YENEEA, per germline. The CDR3 has 14 residues. Germline trimming cut 4 bases from V and 9 bases from J; bases unmatched to any gene: 6. The CDR3 protein is CASSSGQLGSPLHF. Written as DNA, the CDR3 is TGTGCCAGCAGCTCGGGACAGTTAGGTTCACCCCTCCACTTT.

This clone has only a few counts. The rearrangement joins TRBV5-1 to TRBJ2-5, with D tentatively TRBD2 (5 bases). The length of the CDR3 is 14 residues. CDR1 is SGHRS and CDR2 is YFSETQ in the germline V gene. Trimming took 1 base from V and 5 from J, leaving 12 bases between them. The CDR3, as DNA: TGCGCCAGCAGCTTGATGGGTTCGGGGGAGACCCAGTACTTC. Translated: CASSLMGSGETQYF.

V gene TRBV9 combines with J gene TRBJ2-7; TRBD2 matches 13 bases. The CDR3 totals 16 residues. Germline assignment: CDR1 SGDLS and CDR2 YYNGEE. J gave up 2 bases and V 0 bases, and 2 bases lay outside the gene matches. The CDR3 nucleotides are TGTGCCAGCAGCGTAGGCGGGACTAGCGGGACCTACGAGCAGTACTTC. Encoded protein: CASSVGGTSGTYEQYF.

The rearrangement joins TRBV6-6 to TRBJ1-4; 7 bases are shared with TRBD1. Germline V gives CDR1 MNHNY, CDR2 SVGAGI (reference sequence). The CDR3 totals 15 residues. V lost 0 bases and J lost 6; bases outside the gene matches: 4. The CDR3 sequence: CASSYSVGGDEKLFF. The CDR3 DNA follows: TGTGCCAGCAGTTACTCGGTAGGGGGCGATGAAAAACTGTTTTTT.

This clone appeared once. The chain couples TRBV5-6 to TRBJ2-7, with D possibly being TRBD2 (6 bases). V was clipped by 6 bases and J by 6 bases, with 19 bases between them. This CDR3 is 14 amino acids long. Germline CDR1 SGHDT, CDR2 YYEEEE. The CDR3 protein is CASNRRAGLLEQYF. CDR3 DNA: TGTGCCAGCAACCGGAGGGCAGGGTTACTCGAGCAGTACTTC.

The genes are TRBV11-2 and TRBJ1-4; possibly TRBD1 for D (6 bases). Germline CDR1 and CDR2: SGHAT and FQNNGV. There are 14 residues in the CDR3. Trimming took off 6 bases at V and 3 bases at J, with 11 bases between the two ends. This chain's CDR3 is CASRRTAPNEKLFF. The CDR3 nucleotides read TGTGCCAGCAGGAGGACAGCTCCTAATGAAAAACTGTTTTTT. Combining the CDR3 with reference TRBV11-2 and TRBJ1-4 gives the whole variable domain EAGVAQSPRYKIIEKRQSVAFWCNPISGHATLYWYQQILGQGPKLLIQFQNNGVVDDSQLPKDRFSAERLKGVDSTLKIQPAKLEDSAVYLCASRRTAPNEKLFFGSGTQLSVL.

The rearrangement uses TRBV7-9 and TRBJ2-7; 13 nucleotides agree with TRBD2. Germline trimming cut 5 bases from V and 3 bases from J; bases unmatched to any gene: 7. The CDR3 loop spans 16 amino acids. Looked up from germline, CDR1 is SEHNR and CDR2 is FQNEAQ (reference sequence). The CDR3 loop reads CASSELLAGGIYEQYF. DNA of the CDR3: TGTGCCAGCAGCGAGTTACTAGCGGGAGGGATCTACGAGCAGTACTTC. The whole variable domain, remainder taken from reference TRBV7-9 and TRBJ2-7, is DTGVSQNPRHKITKRGQNVTFRCDPISEHNRLYWYRQTLGQGPEFLTYFQNEAQLEKSRLLSDRFSAERPKGSFSTLEIQRTEQGDSAMYLCASSELLAGGIYEQYFGPGTRLTVT.

The J gene is TRBJ2-2, the V gene TRBV5-1; 9 positions match TRBD1. Germline CDR1 and CDR2: SGHRS and YFSETQ. This CDR3 is built from 16 residues. V was pared by 3 bases and J by 4 bases, with 7 bases of the junction left unmatched. The CDR3 spells CASSSQGALSTGELFF. CDR3 DNA sequence: TGCGCCAGCAGCTCACAGGGGGCCTTAAGCACCGGGGAGCTGTTTTTT.

This clone came up a few times. The chain employs TRBV5-1 and TRBJ1-1; the D gene is possibly TRBD1 (5 bases). The germline CDR1 and CDR2 sequences are SGHRS and YFSETQ. The CDR3 has 16 amino acids. V was trimmed by 0 bases and J by 1 base, leaving 13 bases between them. The CDR3 protein is CASSLAVQGSNTEAFF. CDR3 nucleotides: TGCGCCAGCAGCTTGGCAGTTCAGGGCTCGAACACTGAAGCTTTCTTT.